Below, 4 T cell receptor beta chains from the same sample are listed, as sequenced in a study of blood T cells in healthy people across ages. For the second PCR, which ran for roughly 7 to 11 cycles, a sample-barcoded 5' primer and a J-beta primer mix were used. TCRdb re-called the 5' RACE reads through MiXCR, storing one row per CDR3 protein. The sample shows over 950,000 distinct CDR3 sequences, around 54% of them seen only once. Sequenced sample: blood. These receptors were collected from an older woman in good health.

This clonotype came up once. The chain carries TRBV29-1 and TRBJ2-2; 10 nucleotides line up with TRBD2. There are 14 residues in the CDR3. Germline CDR1 reads SQVTM; CDR2 reads ANQGSEA. Trimming took 8 bases from V and 5 from J; bases not matched to a gene: 8. CDR3 sequence (DNA): TGCAGCTTTAGGACTAGCGGTGGTACCGGGGAGCTGTTTTTT. Translation: CSFRTSGGTGELFF.

This clonotype was seen a handful of times. V is TRBV28 and J is TRBJ1-2; D may be TRBD1 (6 bases). Germline CDR1 reads MDHEN; CDR2 reads SYDVKM. V was pared by 7 bases and J by 8 bases, with 14 bases between. This CDR3 has 12 residues. CDR3 nucleotides: TGTGCCAGCAAGGGGGGCACCCCGGGCTACACCTTC. Protein product: CASKGGTPGYTF.

This clonotype was recorded a few times. This sequence joins TRBV27 and TRBJ2-3; TRBD2 agrees at 9 bases. The length of the CDR3 is 16 residues. The V gene's germline CDR1 is MNHEY and CDR2 SMNVEV (reference sequence). Unmatched junction bases numbered 8, after V lost 6 bases and J lost 1 base. CDR3 in amino acids: CASRPLAGVGTDTQYF. CDR3 sequence (DNA): TGTGCCAGCAGACCCTTAGCGGGAGTAGGCACAGATACGCAGTATTTT.

This clonotype was seen only a few times. This rearrangement joins TRBV7-9 to TRBJ2-7; 12 bases align to TRBD2. J gave up 5 bases and V 2 bases, and 4 bases lay outside the gene matches. The CDR3 runs 15 residues. The germline CDR1 and CDR2 sequences are SEHNR and FQNEAQ (reference sequence). The CDR3 DNA is TGTGCCAGCAGCTTAACGACTAGCGGGAGCCACGAGCAGTACTTC. It encodes CASSLTTSGSHEQYF.